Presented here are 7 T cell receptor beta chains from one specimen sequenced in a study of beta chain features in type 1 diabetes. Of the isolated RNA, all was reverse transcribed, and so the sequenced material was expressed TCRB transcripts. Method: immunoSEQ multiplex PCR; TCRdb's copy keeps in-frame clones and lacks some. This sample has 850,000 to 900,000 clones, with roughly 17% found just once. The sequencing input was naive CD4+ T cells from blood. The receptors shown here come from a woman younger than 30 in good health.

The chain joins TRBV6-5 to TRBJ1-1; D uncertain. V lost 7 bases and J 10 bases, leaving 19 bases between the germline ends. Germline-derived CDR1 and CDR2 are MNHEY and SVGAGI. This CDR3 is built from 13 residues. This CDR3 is CASTPRVSGGAFF. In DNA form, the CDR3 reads TGTGCCAGCACCCCGAGAGTGTCGGGCGGAGCTTTCTTT.

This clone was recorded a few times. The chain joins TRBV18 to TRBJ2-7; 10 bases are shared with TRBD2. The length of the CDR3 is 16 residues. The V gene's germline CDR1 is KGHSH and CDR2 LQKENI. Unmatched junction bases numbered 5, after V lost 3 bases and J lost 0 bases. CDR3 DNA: TGTGCCAGCTCACCCGGACTAGCGGCCCTCTCCTACGAGCAGTACTTC. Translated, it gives CASSPGLAALSYEQYF.

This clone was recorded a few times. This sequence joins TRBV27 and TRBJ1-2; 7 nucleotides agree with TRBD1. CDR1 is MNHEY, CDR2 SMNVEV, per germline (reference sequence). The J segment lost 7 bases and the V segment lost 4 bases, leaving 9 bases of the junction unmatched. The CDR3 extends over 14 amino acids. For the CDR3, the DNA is TGTGCCAGCAGTTCAGACAGGGAAGTTATTGGCTACACCTTC. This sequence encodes CASSSDREVIGYTF.

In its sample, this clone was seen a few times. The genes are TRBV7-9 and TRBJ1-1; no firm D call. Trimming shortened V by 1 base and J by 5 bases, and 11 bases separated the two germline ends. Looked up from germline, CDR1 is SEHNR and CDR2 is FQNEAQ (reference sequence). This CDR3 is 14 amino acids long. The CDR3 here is CASSLVIGSTEAFF. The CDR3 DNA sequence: TGTGCCAGCAGCTTAGTTATAGGGTCTACTGAAGCTTTCTTT.

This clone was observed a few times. The CDR3 DNA sequence: TGTGCCAGCAGCCGACAAGGGTCGATCGGGGAGCTGTTTTTT. It specifies CASSRQGSIGELFF. This chain joins TRBV7-2 and TRBJ2-2, with D uncertain. The V end was cut by 5 bases, the J end by 7 bases, with 14 bases between. This CDR3 is built from 14 residues. The V gene's germline CDR1 is SGHTA and CDR2 FQGNSA.

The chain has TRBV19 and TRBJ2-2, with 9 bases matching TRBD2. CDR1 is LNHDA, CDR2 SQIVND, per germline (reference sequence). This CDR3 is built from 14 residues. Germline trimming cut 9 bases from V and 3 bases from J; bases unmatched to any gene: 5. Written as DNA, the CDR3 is TGTGCCAGCGGGGCGGGAGGGTACACCGGGGAGCTGTTTTTT. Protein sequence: CASGAGGYTGELFF.

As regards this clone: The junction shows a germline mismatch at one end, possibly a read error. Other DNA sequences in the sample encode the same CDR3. The CDR3 sequence: CASSEDRVETQYF. DNA for the CDR3: TGTGCCAGCAGCGAAGACAGGGTGGAGACCCAGTACTTC. This chain connects TRBV2 to TRBJ2-5; 7 nucleotides match TRBD1. This CDR3 spans 13 amino acids. Per the germline V gene, CDR1 is SNHLY and CDR2 is FYNNEI.